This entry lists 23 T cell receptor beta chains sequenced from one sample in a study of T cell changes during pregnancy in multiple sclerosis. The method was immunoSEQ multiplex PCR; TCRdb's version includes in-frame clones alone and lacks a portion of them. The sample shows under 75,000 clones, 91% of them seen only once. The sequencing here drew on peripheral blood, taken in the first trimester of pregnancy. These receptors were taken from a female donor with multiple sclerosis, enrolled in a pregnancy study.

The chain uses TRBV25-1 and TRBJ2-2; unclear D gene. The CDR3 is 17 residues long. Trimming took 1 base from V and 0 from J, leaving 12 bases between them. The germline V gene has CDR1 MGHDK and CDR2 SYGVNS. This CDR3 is CASSEWLGSSNTGELFF. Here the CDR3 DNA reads TGTGCCAGCAGTGAATGGTTGGGCAGCTCGAACACCGGGGAGCTGTTTTTT. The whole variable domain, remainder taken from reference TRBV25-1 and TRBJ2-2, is EADIYQTPRYLVIGTGKKITLECSQTMGHDKMYWYQQDPGMELHLIHYSYGVNSTEKGDLSSESTVSRIRTEHFPLTLESARPSHTSQYLCASSEWLGSSNTGELFFGEGSRLTVL.

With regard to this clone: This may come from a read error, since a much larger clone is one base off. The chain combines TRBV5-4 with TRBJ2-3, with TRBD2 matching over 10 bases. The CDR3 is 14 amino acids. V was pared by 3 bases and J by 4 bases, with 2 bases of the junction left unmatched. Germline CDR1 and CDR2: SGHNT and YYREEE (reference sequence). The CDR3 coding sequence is TGTGCCAGCAGCTCCGGACTAGCGGCAGATACGCAGTATTTT. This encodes CASSSGLAADTQYF.

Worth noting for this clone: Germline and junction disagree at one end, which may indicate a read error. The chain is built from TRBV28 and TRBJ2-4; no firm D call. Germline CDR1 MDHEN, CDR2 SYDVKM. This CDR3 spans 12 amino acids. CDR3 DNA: TGTGCCAGCAGTTACGGCCGCCTCGGGTGGGACTTC. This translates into CASSYGRLGWDF.

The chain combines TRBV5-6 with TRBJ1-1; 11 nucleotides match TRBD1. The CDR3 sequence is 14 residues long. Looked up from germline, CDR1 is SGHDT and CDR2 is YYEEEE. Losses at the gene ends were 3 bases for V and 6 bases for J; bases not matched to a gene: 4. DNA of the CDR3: TGTGCCAGCAGCTCCGGACAGGGGGCGGCTGAAGCTTTCTTT. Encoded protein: CASSSGQGAAEAFF.

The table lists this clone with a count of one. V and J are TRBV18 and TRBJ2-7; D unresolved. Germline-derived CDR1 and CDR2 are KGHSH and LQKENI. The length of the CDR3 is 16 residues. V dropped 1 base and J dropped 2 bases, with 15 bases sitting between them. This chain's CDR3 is CASSPRQVRSPYEQYF. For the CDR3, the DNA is TGTGCCAGCTCACCACGTCAAGTAAGGAGTCCCTACGAGCAGTACTTC. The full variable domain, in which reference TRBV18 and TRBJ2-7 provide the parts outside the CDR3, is NAGVMQNPRHLVRRRGQEARLRCSPMKGHSHVYWYRQLPEEGLKFMVYLQKENIIDESGMPKERFSAEFPKEGPSILRIQQVVRGDSAAYFCASSPRQVRSPYEQYFGPGTRLTVT.

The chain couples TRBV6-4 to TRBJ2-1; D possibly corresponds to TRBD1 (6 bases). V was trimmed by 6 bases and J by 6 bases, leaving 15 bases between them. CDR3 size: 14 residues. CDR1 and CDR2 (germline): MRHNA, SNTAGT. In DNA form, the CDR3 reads TGTGCCAGCAGCAAGGGGGACGGCGGCAATGAGCAGTTCTTC. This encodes CASSKGDGGNEQFF.

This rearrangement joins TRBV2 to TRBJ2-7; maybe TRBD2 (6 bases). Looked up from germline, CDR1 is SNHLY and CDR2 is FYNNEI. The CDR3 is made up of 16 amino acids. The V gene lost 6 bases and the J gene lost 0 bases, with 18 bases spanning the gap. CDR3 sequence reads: CASSGRGGGYSYEQYF. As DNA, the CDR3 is TGTGCCAGCAGCGGAAGGGGAGGCGGTTACTCCTACGAGCAGTACTTC.

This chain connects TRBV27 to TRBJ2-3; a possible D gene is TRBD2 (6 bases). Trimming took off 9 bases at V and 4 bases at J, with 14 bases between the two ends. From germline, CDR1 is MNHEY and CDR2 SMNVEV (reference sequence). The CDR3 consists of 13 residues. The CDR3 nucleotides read TGTGCCAGTAAACCGGGGGTGGCAGATACGCAGTATTTT. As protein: CASKPGVADTQYF.

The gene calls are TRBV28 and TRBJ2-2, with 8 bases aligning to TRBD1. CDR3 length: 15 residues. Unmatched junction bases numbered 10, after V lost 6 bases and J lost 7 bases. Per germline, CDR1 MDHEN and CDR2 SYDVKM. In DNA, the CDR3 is TGTGCCAGCAGAGCTATCAGGGGGCGCGGCGGGGAGCTGTTTTTT. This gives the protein CASRAIRGRGGELFF.

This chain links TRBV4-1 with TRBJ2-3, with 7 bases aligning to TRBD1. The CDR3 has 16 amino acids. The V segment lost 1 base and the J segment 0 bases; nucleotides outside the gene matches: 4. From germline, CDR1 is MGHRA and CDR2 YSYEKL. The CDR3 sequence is CASSQATGASTDTQYF. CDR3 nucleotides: TGCGCCAGCAGCCAAGCCACAGGGGCTAGCACAGATACGCAGTATTTT.

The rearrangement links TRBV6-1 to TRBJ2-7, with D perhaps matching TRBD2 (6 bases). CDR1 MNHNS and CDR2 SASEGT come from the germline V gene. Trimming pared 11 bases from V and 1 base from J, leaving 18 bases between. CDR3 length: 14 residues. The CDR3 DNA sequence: TGTGCCGGCGCGGACGGGAGAACTTCCTACGAGCAGTACTTC. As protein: CAGADGRTSYEQYF.

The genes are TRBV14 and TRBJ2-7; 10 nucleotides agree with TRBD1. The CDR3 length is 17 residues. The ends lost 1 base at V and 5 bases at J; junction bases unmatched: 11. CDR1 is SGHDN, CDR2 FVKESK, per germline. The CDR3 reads CASSQGTGTGVRNEQYF. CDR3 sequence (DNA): TGTGCCAGCAGCCAAGGGACCGGGACAGGGGTTAGGAACGAGCAGTACTTC.

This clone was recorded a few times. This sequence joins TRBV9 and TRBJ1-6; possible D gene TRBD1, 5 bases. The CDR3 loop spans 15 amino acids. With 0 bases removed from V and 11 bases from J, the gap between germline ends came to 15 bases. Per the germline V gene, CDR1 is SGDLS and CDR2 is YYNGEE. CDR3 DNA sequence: TGTGCCAGCAGCGTAGTGGGGGACTTCGGGACACCCCTCCACTTT. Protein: CASSVVGDFGTPLHF.

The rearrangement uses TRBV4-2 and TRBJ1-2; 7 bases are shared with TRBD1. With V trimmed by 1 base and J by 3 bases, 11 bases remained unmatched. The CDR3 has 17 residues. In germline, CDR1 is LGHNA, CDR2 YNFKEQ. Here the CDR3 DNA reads TGTGCCAGCAGCCAAGTAGACAATAGGGGGCGCGACTATGGCTACACCTTC. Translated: CASSQVDNRGRDYGYTF.

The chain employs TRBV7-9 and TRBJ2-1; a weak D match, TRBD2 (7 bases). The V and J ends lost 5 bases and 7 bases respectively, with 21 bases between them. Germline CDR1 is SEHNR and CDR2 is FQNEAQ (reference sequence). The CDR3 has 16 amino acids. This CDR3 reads CASSQGGREWRNEQFF. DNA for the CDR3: TGTGCCAGCAGCCAAGGGGGGCGGGAGTGGCGTAATGAGCAGTTCTTC.

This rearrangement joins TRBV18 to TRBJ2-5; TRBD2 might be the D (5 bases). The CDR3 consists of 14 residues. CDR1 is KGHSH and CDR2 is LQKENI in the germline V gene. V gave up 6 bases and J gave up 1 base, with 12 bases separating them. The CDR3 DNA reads TGTGCCAGCTCCCCTGGACTGTCCCAAGAGACCCAGTACTTC. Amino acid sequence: CASSPGLSQETQYF.

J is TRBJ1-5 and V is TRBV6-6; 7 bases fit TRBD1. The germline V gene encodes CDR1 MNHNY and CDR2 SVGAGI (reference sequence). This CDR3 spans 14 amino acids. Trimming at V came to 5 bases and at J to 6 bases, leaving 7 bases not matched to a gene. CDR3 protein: CASSHPRGSQPQHF. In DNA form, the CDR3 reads TGTGCCAGCAGTCATCCCAGGGGGTCTCAGCCCCAGCATTTT.

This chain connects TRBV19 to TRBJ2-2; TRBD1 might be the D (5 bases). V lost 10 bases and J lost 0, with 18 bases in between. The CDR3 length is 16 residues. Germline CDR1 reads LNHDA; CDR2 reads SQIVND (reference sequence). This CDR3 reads CATQDTYPANTGELFF. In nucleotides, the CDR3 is TGTGCCACCCAGGACACGTACCCCGCGAACACCGGGGAGCTGTTTTTT.

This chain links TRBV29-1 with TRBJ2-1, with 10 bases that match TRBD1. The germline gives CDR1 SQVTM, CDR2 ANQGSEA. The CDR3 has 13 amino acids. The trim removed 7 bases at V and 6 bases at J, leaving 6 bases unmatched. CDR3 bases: TGCAGCGCGTGGACAGGGGGGACCAATGAGCAGTTCTTC. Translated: CSAWTGGTNEQFF.

The CDR3 reads CASSLQRQGGSGNTIYF. CDR3 nucleotide sequence: TGCGCCAGCAGCTTGCAACGACAGGGTGGATCTGGAAACACCATATATTTT. The chain links TRBV5-1 to TRBJ1-3; 7 nucleotides agree with TRBD1. The CDR3 runs to 17 residues. CDR1 SGHRS and CDR2 YFSETQ come from the germline V gene. Unmatched junction bases numbered 8, after V lost 1 base and J lost 1 base.

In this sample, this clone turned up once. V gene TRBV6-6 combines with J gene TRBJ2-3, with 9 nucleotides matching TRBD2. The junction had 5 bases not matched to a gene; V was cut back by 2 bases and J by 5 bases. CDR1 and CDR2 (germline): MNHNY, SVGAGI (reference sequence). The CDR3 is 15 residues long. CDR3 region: CASSYPAGGQDTQYF. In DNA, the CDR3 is TGTGCCAGCAGTTACCCTGCGGGGGGGCAAGATACGCAGTATTTT.

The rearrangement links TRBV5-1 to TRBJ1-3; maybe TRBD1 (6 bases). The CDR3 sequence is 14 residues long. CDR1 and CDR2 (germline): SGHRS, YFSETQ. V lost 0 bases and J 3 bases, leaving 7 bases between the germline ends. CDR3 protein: CASSLDRDGNTIYF. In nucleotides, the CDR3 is TGCGCCAGCAGCTTGGACAGGGATGGAAACACCATATATTTT. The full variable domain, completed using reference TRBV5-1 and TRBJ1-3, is KAGVTQTPRYLIKTRGQQVTLSCSPISGHRSVSWYQQTPGQGLQFLFEYFSETQRNKGNFPGRFSGRQFSNSRSEMNVSTLELGDSALYLCASSLDRDGNTIYFGEGSWLTVV.

CDR3 sequence: CASSYLGGTSYNEQFF. The CDR3 nucleotides read TGTGCCAGCAGTTATCTCGGGGGGACATCCTACAATGAGCAGTTCTTC. This chain uses TRBV27 with TRBJ2-1; D is possibly TRBD2 (7 bases). Between the trimmed V and J ends, which lost 4 bases and 1 base, there was a span of 14 bases. The length of the CDR3 is 16 residues. Germline assignment: CDR1 MNHEY and CDR2 SMNVEV (reference sequence).